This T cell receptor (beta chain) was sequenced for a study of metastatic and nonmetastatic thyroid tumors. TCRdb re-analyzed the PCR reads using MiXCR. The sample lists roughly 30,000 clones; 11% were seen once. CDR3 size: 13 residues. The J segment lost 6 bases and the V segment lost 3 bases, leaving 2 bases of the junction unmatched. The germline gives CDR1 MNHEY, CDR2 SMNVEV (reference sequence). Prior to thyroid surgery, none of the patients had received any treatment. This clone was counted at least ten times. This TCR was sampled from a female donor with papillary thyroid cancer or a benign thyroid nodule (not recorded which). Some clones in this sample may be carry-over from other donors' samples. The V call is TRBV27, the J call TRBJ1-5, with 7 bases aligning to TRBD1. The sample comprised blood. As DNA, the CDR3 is TGTGCCAGCAGTTTGGCAGGGGGTCAGCCCCAGCATTTT. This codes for CASSLAGGQPQHF.